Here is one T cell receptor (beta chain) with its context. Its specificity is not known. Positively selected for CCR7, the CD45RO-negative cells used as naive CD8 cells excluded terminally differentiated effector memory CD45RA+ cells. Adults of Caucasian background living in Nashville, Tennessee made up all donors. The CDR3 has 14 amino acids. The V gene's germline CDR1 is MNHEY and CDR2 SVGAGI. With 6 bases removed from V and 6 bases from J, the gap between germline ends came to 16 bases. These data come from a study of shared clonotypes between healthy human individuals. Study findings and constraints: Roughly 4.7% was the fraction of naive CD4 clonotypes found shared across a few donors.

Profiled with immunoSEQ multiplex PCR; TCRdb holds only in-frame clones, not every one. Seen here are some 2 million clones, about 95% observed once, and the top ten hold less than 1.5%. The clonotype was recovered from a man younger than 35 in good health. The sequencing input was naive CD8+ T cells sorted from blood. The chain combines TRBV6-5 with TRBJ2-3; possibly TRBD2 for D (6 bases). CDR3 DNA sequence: TGTGCCAGCAGCTCCGGGACTCAGCCGGATACGCAGTATTTT. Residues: CASSSGTQPDTQYF.